A selection of T cell receptor beta chains follows, all from one sample in a study of blood T cell repertoires in COVID-19. Measured with immunoSEQ multiplex PCR; TCRdb has only the in-frame clones, and not every one. The sample has roughly 260,000 clones; 90% are singletons. Material for sequencing was peripheral blood. The receptors stem from a woman aged 40 to 50 with acute or convalescent COVID-19. Both conserved end residues are part of each CDR3. D genes are given only for firm matches. Clone size appears in some rows only: once, few, many, or a class for an expanded clone.

d_gene: TRBD1
v_gene: TRBV7-2
j_gene: TRBJ1-5
abundance: NA
CDR3aa: CASSAGTVSNQPQHF
CDR3nt: TGTGCCAGCAGCGCCGGGACAGTGAGCAATCAGCCCCAGCATTTT

d_gene: NA
v_gene: TRBV5-1
j_gene: TRBJ1-6
abundance: NA
CDR3aa: CASSLLGIDSPLHF
CDR3nt: TGCGCCAGCAGCTTGCTCGGGATTGATTCACCCCTCCACTTT

d_gene: TRBD1
v_gene: TRBV30
j_gene: TRBJ1-2
abundance: NA
CDR3aa: CAWTPGGTGGRGYTF
CDR3nt: TGTGCCTGGACTCCCGGCGGGACAGGGGGTCGAGGCTACACCTTC

d_gene: TRBD1
v_gene: TRBV2
j_gene: TRBJ1-2
abundance: NA
CDR3aa: CATLDRAIGYTF
CDR3nt: TGTGCCACCCTAGACAGGGCCATCGGCTACACCTTC

d_gene: NA
v_gene: TRBV5-1
j_gene: TRBJ1-5
abundance: NA
CDR3aa: CASSSGQGNQPQHF
CDR3nt: TGCGCCAGCAGCTCCGGACAAGGCAATCAGCCCCAGCATTTT

d_gene: TRBD1
v_gene: TRBV2
j_gene: TRBJ1-2
abundance: NA
CDR3aa: CASRGDRGDYGYTF
CDR3nt: TGTGCCAGCAGGGGGGACAGGGGGGACTATGGCTACACCTTC

d_gene: NA
v_gene: TRBV4-1
j_gene: TRBJ1-2
abundance: NA
CDR3aa: CASSTREGYGYTF
CDR3nt: TGCGCCAGCAGCACGCGGGAGGGCTATGGCTACACCTTC

d_gene: NA
v_gene: TRBV19
j_gene: TRBJ1-6
abundance: NA
CDR3aa: CASSIDPLGRANSPLHF
CDR3nt: TGTGCCAGTAGTATAGATCCTTTGGGCAGGGCGAATTCACCCCTCCACTTT

d_gene: NA
v_gene: TRBV6-2/TRBV6-3
j_gene: TRBJ2-5
abundance: NA
CDR3aa: CASSYSRGQETQYF
CDR3nt: TGTGCCAGCAGTTACTCCAGGGGCCAAGAGACCCAGTACTTC

d_gene: TRBD2
v_gene: TRBV2
j_gene: TRBJ2-3
abundance: NA
CDR3aa: CASSDPETSDASSTDTQYF
CDR3nt: TGTGCCAGCAGTGACCCGGAGACTAGCGACGCCTCTAGCACAGATACGCAGTATTTT

d_gene: TRBD1
v_gene: TRBV6-6
j_gene: TRBJ2-1
abundance: many
CDR3aa: CASSHLTGTGGRDEQFF
CDR3nt: TGTGCCAGCAGTCATTTAACCGGGACAGGGGGCCGCGATGAGCAGTTCTTC

d_gene: TRBD1
v_gene: TRBV30
j_gene: TRBJ1-2
abundance: NA
CDR3aa: CAWRADRGLSGYTF
CDR3nt: TGTGCCTGGAGGGCGGACAGGGGGCTCTCTGGCTACACCTTC

d_gene: TRBD2
v_gene: TRBV5-6
j_gene: TRBJ2-1
abundance: NA
CDR3aa: CASSLWSSGGAAYNEQFF
CDR3nt: TGTGCCAGCAGCTTGTGGTCTAGCGGGGGGGCCGCCTACAATGAGCAGTTCTTC

d_gene: TRBD1
v_gene: TRBV11-2
j_gene: TRBJ1-2
abundance: NA
CDR3aa: CASSLGQGLGYTF
CDR3nt: TGTGCCAGCAGCTTGGGACAGGGATTGGGCTACACCTTC

d_gene: NA
v_gene: TRBV19
j_gene: TRBJ1-3
abundance: NA
CDR3aa: CASSTQTSSGNTIYF
CDR3nt: TGTGCCAGTAGTACCCAGACAAGCTCTGGAAACACCATATATTTT

d_gene: TRBD1
v_gene: TRBV2
j_gene: TRBJ1-2
abundance: NA
CDR3aa: CASREDRDGGYTF
CDR3nt: TGTGCCAGCAGAGAGGACAGGGATGGTGGCTACACCTTC

d_gene: NA
v_gene: TRBV12-5
j_gene: TRBJ1-4
abundance: NA
CDR3aa: CASGTSAWWRGNSNEKLFF
CDR3nt: TGTGCTAGTGGTACCAGTGCCTGGTGGAGAGGGAACTCTAATGAAAAACTGTTTTTT

d_gene: TRBD2
v_gene: TRBV5-8
j_gene: TRBJ2-5
abundance: NA
CDR3aa: CASSFGRGGQETQYF
CDR3nt: TGTGCCAGCAGCTTCGGACGGGGGGGTCAAGAGACCCAGTACTTC

d_gene: NA
v_gene: TRBV7-9
j_gene: TRBJ1-1
abundance: NA
CDR3aa: CASSSLTEAFF
CDR3nt: TGTGCCAGCAGCTCTTTGACTGAAGCTTTCTTT

d_gene: NA
v_gene: TRBV2
j_gene: TRBJ1-5
abundance: NA
CDR3aa: CASSSETANQPQHF
CDR3nt: TGTGCCAGCAGTTCGGAGACAGCAAATCAGCCCCAGCATTTT

d_gene: TRBD1
v_gene: TRBV7-2
j_gene: TRBJ2-1
abundance: once
CDR3aa: CASSLWGTGMNNEQFF
CDR3nt: TGTGCCAGCAGCTTATGGGGGACAGGAATGAACAATGAGCAGTTCTTC

d_gene: NA
v_gene: TRBV2
j_gene: TRBJ2-6
abundance: NA
CDR3aa: CASRDRTGANVLTF
CDR3nt: TGTGCCAGCAGGGATAGGACAGGGGCCAACGTCCTGACTTTC

d_gene: TRBD1
v_gene: TRBV3-1/TRBV3-2
j_gene: TRBJ2-5
abundance: NA
CDR3aa: CASSPTGGGETQYF
CDR3nt: TGTGCCAGCAGCCCGACAGGGGGCGGAGAGACCCAGTACTTC

d_gene: NA
v_gene: TRBV11-2
j_gene: TRBJ1-4
abundance: NA
CDR3aa: CASSLVGGLNEKLFF
CDR3nt: TGTGCCAGCAGCTTAGTGGGGGGGCTTAATGAAAAACTGTTTTTT

d_gene: NA
v_gene: TRBV4-1
j_gene: TRBJ1-1
abundance: NA
CDR3aa: CASSQESRRMNTEAFF
CDR3nt: TGCGCCAGCAGCCAAGAGAGCAGGCGCATGAACACTGAAGCTTTCTTT

d_gene: TRBD1
v_gene: TRBV9
j_gene: TRBJ1-4
abundance: NA
CDR3aa: CASSPRGWGGEKLFF
CDR3nt: TGTGCCAGCAGCCCCAGGGGGTGGGGTGGCGAAAAACTGTTTTTT

d_gene: NA
v_gene: TRBV5-1
j_gene: TRBJ1-1
abundance: once
CDR3aa: CASSSAETGVVAFF
CDR3nt: TGCGCCAGCAGCTCCGCTGAGACAGGCGTTGTAGCTTTCTTT

d_gene: NA
v_gene: TRBV7-2
j_gene: TRBJ1-2
abundance: NA
CDR3aa: CASSLFEGRGYTF
CDR3nt: TGTGCCAGCAGCTTATTTGAGGGGAGGGGCTACACCTTC

d_gene: TRBD1
v_gene: TRBV7-6
j_gene: TRBJ1-2
abundance: NA
CDR3aa: CASSPTATGGGGYTF
CDR3nt: TGTGCCAGCAGCCCAACCGCGACAGGGGGCGGGGGCTACACCTTC

d_gene: NA
v_gene: TRBV30
j_gene: TRBJ1-6
abundance: NA
CDR3aa: CAWSVLNSPNNSPLHF
CDR3nt: TGTGCCTGGAGTGTACTAAATAGCCCCAATAATTCACCCCTCCACTTT

d_gene: NA
v_gene: TRBV27
j_gene: TRBJ1-6
abundance: NA
CDR3aa: CASRPRSSYNSPLHF
CDR3nt: TGTGCCAGCAGGCCGAGGTCCTCCTATAATTCACCCCTCCACTTT

d_gene: TRBD1
v_gene: TRBV11-2
j_gene: TRBJ1-3
abundance: NA
CDR3aa: CASSHQGAPSGNTIYF
CDR3nt: TGTGCCAGCAGCCACCAGGGGGCACCATCTGGAAACACCATATATTTT

d_gene: TRBD1
v_gene: TRBV24-1
j_gene: TRBJ1-2
abundance: NA
CDR3aa: CATSDPTGGVYGYTF
CDR3nt: TGTGCCACCAGTGACCCGACAGGGGGTGTTTATGGCTACACCTTC

d_gene: NA
v_gene: TRBV29-1
j_gene: TRBJ2-3
abundance: once
CDR3aa: CSVTPLDSYTDTQYF
CDR3nt: TGCAGCGTAACCCCCCTGGACAGCTACACAGATACGCAGTATTTT

d_gene: NA
v_gene: TRBV7-9
j_gene: TRBJ1-1
abundance: NA
CDR3aa: CASTLQGDTEAFF
CDR3nt: TGTGCCAGCACCCTACAGGGTGACACTGAAGCTTTCTTT

d_gene: NA
v_gene: TRBV30
j_gene: TRBJ1-2
abundance: NA
CDR3aa: CAWSDRFGDGYTF
CDR3nt: TGTGCCTGGAGTGACAGGTTTGGAGATGGCTACACCTTC

d_gene: NA
v_gene: TRBV19
j_gene: TRBJ1-5
abundance: NA
CDR3aa: CASSIVGQYSNQPQHF
CDR3nt: TGTGCCAGTAGTATTGTGGGGCAGTATAGCAATCAGCCCCAGCATTTT

d_gene: NA
v_gene: TRBV29-1
j_gene: TRBJ1-1
abundance: NA
CDR3aa: CSVGRGTEAFF
CDR3nt: TGCAGCGTTGGAAGGGGCACTGAAGCTTTCTTT

d_gene: TRBD1
v_gene: TRBV2
j_gene: TRBJ1-2
abundance: NA
CDR3aa: CASSDRGRYGYTF
CDR3nt: TGTGCCAGCAGTGACAGGGGGCGGTACGGCTACACCTTC

d_gene: TRBD2
v_gene: TRBV19
j_gene: TRBJ2-1
abundance: NA
CDR3aa: CASSMNGRGGNNEQFF
CDR3nt: TGTGCCAGTAGTATGAATGGGCGGGGGGGAAACAATGAGCAGTTCTTC

d_gene: NA
v_gene: TRBV10-3
j_gene: TRBJ1-1
abundance: once
CDR3aa: CAISESSFSKAFF
CDR3nt: TGTGCCATCAGTGAGTCGAGCTTTAGTAAAGCTTTCTTT

d_gene: NA
v_gene: TRBV6-5
j_gene: TRBJ1-1
abundance: NA
CDR3aa: CASSPDGGGGTEAFF
CDR3nt: TGTGCCAGCAGTCCCGACGGGGGGGGTGGCACTGAAGCTTTCTTT

d_gene: TRBD1
v_gene: TRBV24-1
j_gene: TRBJ2-5
abundance: NA
CDR3aa: CATSTGTGGRETQYF
CDR3nt: TGTGCCACCAGTACCGGGACAGGGGGCCGGGAGACCCAGTACTTC

d_gene: NA
v_gene: TRBV2
j_gene: TRBJ1-1
abundance: NA
CDR3aa: CASSKQGNTEAFF
CDR3nt: TGTGCCAGCAGCAAACAGGGGAACACTGAAGCTTTCTTT

d_gene: TRBD2
v_gene: TRBV6-4
j_gene: TRBJ2-3
abundance: NA
CDR3aa: CASSDSTSGGTDTQYF
CDR3nt: TGTGCCAGCAGTGACTCAACTAGCGGGGGGACAGATACGCAGTATTTT

d_gene: NA
v_gene: TRBV19
j_gene: TRBJ2-2
abundance: few
CDR3aa: CASSQPGDTGELFF
CDR3nt: TGTGCCAGTAGTCAACCCGGGGACACCGGGGAGCTGTTTTTT

d_gene: NA
v_gene: TRBV23-1
j_gene: TRBJ2-5
abundance: once
CDR3aa: CASSRDSKMTQYF
CDR3nt: TGCGCCAGCAGTCGCGACAGCAAGATGACCCAGTACTTC

d_gene: NA
v_gene: TRBV6-5
j_gene: TRBJ1-1
abundance: NA
CDR3aa: CASTTDRGGTEAFF
CDR3nt: TGTGCCAGCACCACCGACAGAGGGGGCACTGAAGCTTTCTTT

d_gene: NA
v_gene: TRBV6-2/TRBV6-3
j_gene: TRBJ2-3
abundance: NA
CDR3aa: CASSYYKDSGDTQYF
CDR3nt: TGTGCCAGCAGTTATTATAAGGACTCTGGTGATACGCAGTATTTT